The 21 T cell receptor beta chains presented below share a single source sample, sequenced in a study of T-cell memory formation after mild COVID-19. TCRdb fed the 5' RACE reads into MiXCR, producing one record per CDR3 protein. The sample has some 180,000 distinct CDR3 sequences, over 10% seen once. The sequencing sample was made of PBMCs or a T cell subset sorted from them (not recorded which). The source is a man aged 18 to 29 who had mild COVID-19 (a few samples of this study predate the infection). Cell type and time point are not known.

This clonotype came up a few times. The gene calls are TRBV5-5 and TRBJ2-3, with 12 positions matching TRBD2. V was pared by 4 bases and J by 1 base, with 10 bases of the junction left unmatched. Germline assignment: CDR1 SGHKS and CDR2 YYEKEE (reference sequence). CDR3 length: 18 amino acids. CDR3 DNA: TGTGCCAGCAGCCCCCTCAGACTAGCGGGGGTCGGCACAGATACGCAGTATTTT. It translates to CASSPLRLAGVGTDTQYF.

There are a few counts of this clonotype. The chain combines TRBV5-1 with TRBJ2-3, with no clear D. The CDR3 is 15 residues long. Germline V gene data show CDR1 as SGHRS and CDR2 as YFSETQ. The V gene lost 0 bases and the J gene lost 4 bases, with 12 bases spanning the gap. The CDR3 region is CASSLADDKPDTQYF. CDR3 bases: TGCGCCAGCAGCTTGGCCGACGACAAACCAGATACGCAGTATTTT.

The chain links TRBV7-9 to TRBJ2-7, with 7 positions matching TRBD1. Germline CDR1 reads SEHNR; CDR2 reads FQNEAQ (reference sequence). This CDR3 contains 15 residues. Trimming took 2 bases from V and 6 from J; bases not matched to a gene: 10. This CDR3 reads CASSLPGQVALEQYF. Written as DNA, the CDR3 is TGTGCCAGCAGCTTACCTGGACAGGTCGCCCTCGAGCAGTACTTC.

This chain links TRBV5-6 with TRBJ1-2; 7 nucleotides match TRBD1. The length of the CDR3 is 14 residues. The germline V gene has CDR1 SGHDT and CDR2 YYEEEE. With V trimmed by 4 bases and J by 5 bases, 8 bases remained unmatched. The CDR3 here is CASSRRGTAYGYTF. In DNA, the CDR3 is TGTGCCAGCAGCCGGAGGGGGACAGCTTATGGCTACACCTTC.

This clonotype has just a few counts. The chain employs TRBV4-1 and TRBJ2-2; D is uncertain. The CDR3 extends over 16 amino acids. V was shortened by 0 bases and J by 2 bases, with 10 bases between the two germline ends. Germline lookup yields CDR1 MGHRA and CDR2 YSYEKL. The CDR3 DNA sequence: TGCGCCAGCAGCCAAGATCGGCAGACTAACACCGGGGAGCTGTTTTTT. Residues: CASSQDRQTNTGELFF.

This clonotype was seen only a few times. This chain connects TRBV7-2 to TRBJ2-2; D might be TRBD2 (6 bases). This CDR3 has 15 residues. CDR1 is SGHTA and CDR2 is FQGNSA in the germline V gene. The V gene lost 6 bases and the J gene lost 1 base, with 12 bases spanning the gap. CDR3 in amino acids: CASSRDSQNTGELFF. The CDR3 region has the DNA TGTGCCAGCAGTCGGGACTCTCAGAACACCGGGGAGCTGTTTTTT.

This clonotype was counted a few times. The chain links TRBV9 to TRBJ2-3, with no clear D. The CDR3 spans 14 residues. V lost 5 bases to trimming and J lost 2 bases, with 12 bases between them. Germline V gene data show CDR1 as SGDLS and CDR2 as YYNGEE. CDR3 sequence (DNA): TGTGCCAGCAGGGGCCGGACCAACACAGATACGCAGTATTTT. It yields the protein CASRGRTNTDTQYF.

This rearrangement joins TRBV19 to TRBJ1-5, with D tentatively TRBD1 (5 bases). Germline loops: CDR1 LNHDA, CDR2 SQIVND (reference sequence). The CDR3 loop spans 15 amino acids. V lost 6 bases to trimming and J lost 7 bases, with 19 bases between them. In DNA form, the CDR3 reads TGTGCCAGTAGCCCTCAGGGAGCCTTCAGCCAGCCCCAGCATTTT. It specifies CASSPQGAFSQPQHF.

J is TRBJ1-2 and V is TRBV5-1, with 8 bases aligning to TRBD1. V shed 4 bases and J 7 bases; nucleotides not matched to a gene: 3. This CDR3 contains 12 residues. Germline V gene data show CDR1 as SGHRS and CDR2 as YFSETQ. CDR3 nucleotide sequence: TGCGCCAGCAGCGGAACAGGGGGTGGCTACACCTTC. Its translation: CASSGTGGGYTF.

This clonotype has a handful of counts. The V and J genes are TRBV20-1 and TRBJ2-7; D may correspond to TRBD1 or TRBD2 (5 bases each). Trimming stripped 6 bases from V and 4 bases from J, with 19 bases between. Germline V CDR1 and CDR2: DFQATT, SNEGSKA (reference sequence). The CDR3 totals 14 residues. CDR3: CSAPARGVGYEQYF. DNA of the CDR3: TGCAGTGCCCCAGCCCGAGGGGTTGGGTACGAGCAGTACTTC.

This clonotype showed up just a few times. The V gene is TRBV20-1, the J gene TRBJ1-1, with D maybe TRBD1 (5 bases). This CDR3 spans 12 amino acids. Germline CDR1 and CDR2: DFQATT and SNEGSKA (reference sequence). V shed 6 bases and J shed 1 base, with 9 bases lying between them. The CDR3 protein is CSARGTNTEAFF. The DNA of the CDR3 is TGCAGTGCCCGGGGCACGAACACTGAAGCTTTCTTT.

The J gene is TRBJ1-1, the V gene TRBV4-2; a possible D gene is TRBD1 (5 bases). V was shortened by 1 base and J by 5 bases, with 11 bases between the two germline ends. The CDR3 loop spans 14 amino acids. Germline CDR1 is LGHNA and CDR2 is YNFKEQ. The CDR3, as DNA: TGTGCCAGCAGCCAAGGTCAGGGCGTAACTGAAGCTTTCTTT. Its protein is CASSQGQGVTEAFF.

The V and J genes are TRBV7-2 and TRBJ2-5; no firm D call. V was clipped by 1 base and J by 3 bases, with 6 bases between them. Looked up from germline, CDR1 is SGHTA and CDR2 is FQGNSA. This CDR3 has 13 amino acids. CDR3 protein: CASSLVGKETQYF. In DNA, the CDR3 is TGTGCCAGCAGCTTAGTCGGAAAAGAGACCCAGTACTTC.

This clonotype has more than one count but fewer than ten. The chain is built from TRBV4-3 and TRBJ1-1, with 7 bases fitting TRBD1. Germline assignment: CDR1 LGHNA and CDR2 YSLEER. The CDR3 is 16 amino acids. V was pared by 6 bases and J by 1 base, with 11 bases of the junction left unmatched. CDR3 residues: CASRQTRTGTNTEAFF. DNA of the CDR3: TGCGCCAGCAGACAGACCCGGACAGGTACGAACACTGAAGCTTTCTTT.

This clonotype was found a few times. The chain couples TRBV20-1 to TRBJ2-3; the D gene is possibly TRBD2 (5 bases). CDR3 length: 12 amino acids. CDR1 and CDR2 (germline): DFQATT, SNEGSKA (reference sequence). CDR3 bases: TGCAGAGTAGGACTGGACACAGATACGCAGTATTTT. Translated, it gives CRVGLDTDTQYF.

The genes are TRBV4-3 and TRBJ2-7; a possible D gene is TRBD1 (6 bases). Germline CDR1 and CDR2: LGHNA and YSLEER. Deletions cut 0 bases from V and 1 base from J, with 10 bases between. The CDR3 contains 15 residues. CDR3 loop: CASSQDYRVSYEQYF. The CDR3 coding sequence is TGCGCCAGCAGCCAAGACTACAGGGTATCCTACGAGCAGTACTTC.

V and J are TRBV7-2 and TRBJ2-1, with unresolved D. Germline V gene sequence: CDR1 SGHTA, CDR2 FQGNSA. With 0 bases removed from V and 6 bases from J, the gap between germline ends came to 9 bases. The CDR3 extends over 14 amino acids. CDR3 sequence (DNA): TGTGCCAGCAGCTTAGCGGTCAGGATCAATGAGCAGTTCTTC. Translated, it gives CASSLAVRINEQFF.

Ten or more counts support this clonotype. The V gene is TRBV7-2, the J gene TRBJ2-6, with D tentatively TRBD1 (6 bases). V was pared by 5 bases and J by 3 bases, with 14 bases between. Germline V lookup: CDR1 SGHTA, CDR2 FQGNSA. This CDR3 contains 16 residues. CDR3 region: CASSEETGYGANVLTF. The DNA for the CDR3 is TGTGCCAGCAGCGAGGAAACAGGGTATGGGGCCAACGTCCTGACTTTC.

J is TRBJ1-1 and V is TRBV29-1; D is perhaps TRBD1 (6 bases). V was cut by 4 bases and J by 1 base, with 13 bases left in between. The CDR3 contains 14 residues. CDR1 and CDR2 from the germline V gene are SQVTM and ANQGSEA. The CDR3 DNA reads as TGCAGCGTTGGATTCGGACAGCAGAACACTGAAGCTTTCTTT. This translates into CSVGFGQQNTEAFF.

This clonotype was seen repeatedly, ten times or more. V usage is TRBV7-2 and J usage is TRBJ2-5, with 15 bases that match TRBD2. Germline trimming cut 4 bases from V and 3 bases from J; bases unmatched to any gene: 12. CDR1 and CDR2 from the germline V gene are SGHTA and FQGNSA. The CDR3 extends over 19 amino acids. CDR3 residues: CASSSGTSGGQGAEETQYF. Here the CDR3 DNA reads TGTGCCAGCAGCTCAGGGACTAGCGGGGGGCAGGGAGCGGAAGAGACCCAGTACTTC.

This clonotype was recorded a few times. V gene TRBV5-1 combines with J gene TRBJ2-1, with 10 bases that match TRBD1. With V trimmed by 5 bases and J by 4 bases, 6 bases remained unmatched. CDR3 length: 15 amino acids. From germline, CDR1 is SGHRS and CDR2 YFSETQ. CDR3 nucleotides: TGCGCCAGCAGGTCCGGGACAGGGGCTTACAATGAGCAGTTCTTC. Its protein is CASRSGTGAYNEQFF.